The rows below give T cell receptor beta chains drawn from one sample of a study of beta chain features in type 1 diabetes. TCRdb's table, derived via immunoSEQ multiplex PCR, lists solely in-frame clones and lacks some. The repertoire includes more than 350,000 clones, approximately 10% of them detected once, and approximately 0.045% sits in the top ten. Sequenced material: naive CD4+ T cells from blood. These receptor sequences come from a woman in her late teens or twenties in good health. Both conserved end residues are part of each CDR3. The D gene is left open where the match is weak. Clone sizes are given selectively: once, few, many, or a class where the clone is expanded.

clone_size | cdr3_length | j_call | v_call | d_call | cdr3_aa | cdr3_nt
- | 14 | TRBJ2-7 | TRBV27 | - | CASSPLWQSYEQYF | TGTGCCAGCAGTCCCCTTTGGCAGAGCTACGAGCAGTACTTC
- | 13 | TRBJ2-3 | TRBV25-1 | - | CASSVSGGDTQYF | TGTGCCAGCTCCGTTTCTGGGGGAGATACGCAGTATTTT
few | 15 | TRBJ2-2 | TRBV7-7 | TRBD2 | CASSLGGTNTGELFF | TGTGCTAGCAGCTTGGGAGGGACGAACACCGGGGAGCTGTTTTTT
once | 16 | TRBJ2-5 | TRBV7-8 | TRBD1 | CASSLNGRTGGETQYF | TGTGCCAGCAGCTTAAATGGACGTACAGGGGGAGAGACCCAGTACTTC
few | 15 | TRBJ2-2 | TRBV7-2 | TRBD1 | CASSLTGVDTGELFF | TGTGCCAGCAGCCTCACAGGGGTGGACACCGGGGAGCTGTTTTTT
few | 11 | TRBJ2-7 | TRBV20-1 | - | CSARVGHEQYF | TGCAGTGCTAGAGTAGGCCACGAGCAGTACTTC
- | 15 | TRBJ2-7 | TRBV18 | TRBD1 | CASSAGQGNSYEQYF | TGTGCCAGCTCAGCAGGACAGGGGAACTCCTACGAGCAGTACTTC
few | 13 | TRBJ1-1 | TRBV29-1 | - | CSVDLTGGTEAFF | TGCAGCGTTGACCTCACGGGCGGCACTGAAGCTTTCTTT
- | 15 | TRBJ2-1 | TRBV7-2 | TRBD2 | CASSPTSGSYNEQFF | TGTGCCAGCAGCCCGACTAGCGGGAGCTACAATGAGCAGTTCTTC
- | 16 | TRBJ2-5 | TRBV15 | TRBD1 | CATSRVLGQGEETQYF | TGTGCCACCAGCAGAGTACTAGGACAGGGGGAGGAGACCCAGTACTTC
few | 13 | TRBJ2-7 | TRBV30 | - | CAWSTGVRYEQYF | TGTGCCTGGAGTACTGGGGTTAGGTACGAGCAGTACTTC
- | 13 | TRBJ1-1 | TRBV4-2 | - | CASSQEGPAEAFF | TGTGCCAGCAGCCAAGAAGGGCCGGCTGAAGCTTTCTTT
few | 16 | TRBJ2-1 | TRBV27 | TRBD1 | CASSPAGTGRDNEQFF | TGTGCCAGCAGTCCCGCCGGGACAGGGCGGGACAATGAGCAGTTCTTC
few | 15 | TRBJ2-7 | TRBV5-6 | - | CASSGTLGRSYEQYF | TGTGCCAGCAGCGGCACTCTAGGGAGGTCCTACGAGCAGTACTTC
- | 12 | TRBJ2-3 | TRBV7-2 | - | CASSPVAPAQYF | TGTGCCAGCAGCCCGGTGGCTCCAGCGCAGTATTTT
few | 13 | TRBJ1-1 | TRBV18 | - | CASSGTENTEAFF | TGTGCCAGCTCAGGGACGGAGAACACTGAAGCTTTCTTT
- | 15 | TRBJ2-2 | TRBV7-9 | TRBD1 | CASSRQGANTGELFF | TGTGCCAGCAGCCGGCAGGGGGCGAACACCGGGGAGCTGTTTTTT
few | 12 | TRBJ2-1 | TRBV11-2 | - | CASSLDRREQFF | TGTGCCAGCAGCTTAGATCGTCGTGAGCAGTTCTTC
- | 14 | TRBJ2-3 | TRBV7-9 | - | CASSLEGPGDTQYF | TGTGCCAGCAGCTTAGAGGGGCCGGGAGATACGCAGTATTTT
few | 16 | TRBJ2-7 | TRBV25-1 | TRBD1 | CARSDPSGTGTHEQYF | TGTGCCCGCAGTGACCCCTCTGGGACAGGGACCCACGAGCAGTACTTC
- | 17 | TRBJ2-2 | TRBV25-1 | TRBD2 | CASSDLLAGATGGELFF | TGTGCCAGCAGTGATCTCCTAGCGGGAGCGACGGGCGGGGAGCTGTTTTTT
few | 17 | TRBJ2-3 | TRBV19 | - | CASSIDASGSGTDTQYF | TGTGCCAGTAGTATAGACGCCTCGGGATCTGGGACAGATACGCAGTATTTT
- | 16 | TRBJ1-5 | TRBV18 | TRBD1 | CASSPSGQRGSQPQHF | TGTGCCAGCTCACCATCGGGACAGCGGGGTTCTCAGCCCCAGCATTTT
few | 14 | TRBJ2-4 | TRBV18 | - | CASSLQGTKNIQYF | TGTGCCAGCTCACTCCAGGGGACCAAAAACATTCAGTACTTC
- | 14 | TRBJ2-3 | TRBV25-1 | TRBD2 | CASSVAGVTDTQYF | TGTGCCAGCAGTGTTGCGGGGGTAACAGATACGCAGTATTTT
few | 16 | TRBJ1-6 | TRBV4-1 | - | CASSHLSGSLRSPLHF | TGCGCCAGCAGCCATCTTTCAGGGTCCTTGCGTTCACCCCTCCACTTT
- | 13 | TRBJ2-1 | TRBV19 | TRBD1 | CATWTGGYNEQFF | TGTGCCACCTGGACAGGGGGCTACAATGAGCAGTTCTTC
- | 14 | TRBJ1-2 | TRBV9 | - | CASSTRQRPYGYTF | TGTGCCAGCAGCACCCGACAGCGTCCCTATGGCTACACCTTC
few | 14 | TRBJ2-1 | TRBV7-7 | - | CASSLFGADNEQFF | TGTGCCAGCAGCTTATTTGGGGCAGATAATGAGCAGTTCTTC
few | 12 | TRBJ1-1 | TRBV7-2 | - | CASSFKGVEAFF | TGTGCCAGCAGCTTCAAAGGGGTTGAAGCTTTCTTT
few | 15 | TRBJ2-5 | TRBV25-1 | TRBD2 | CASSLSGGGQETQYF | TGTGCCAGCAGCCTTAGCGGGGGGGGTCAAGAGACCCAGTACTTC
few | 16 | TRBJ1-4 | TRBV9 | - | CASSVGITALNEKLFF | TGTGCCAGCAGCGTAGGAATAACCGCTCTTAATGAAAAACTGTTTTTT
- | 15 | TRBJ2-1 | TRBV11-2 | - | CASSRLSFSYNEQFF | TGTGCCAGCAGCCGGTTGTCATTCTCCTACAATGAGCAGTTCTTC
few | 15 | TRBJ2-6 | TRBV6-5 | - | CASRSGSIGANVLTF | TGTGCCAGCAGGTCAGGGAGCATCGGGGCCAACGTCCTGACTTTC
- | 15 | TRBJ2-5 | TRBV5-1 | - | CASSSNSQQQETQYF | TGCGCCAGCAGCTCTAATAGTCAGCAGCAAGAGACCCAGTACTTC
few | 18 | TRBJ2-7 | TRBV23-1 | - | CASSTTARLTRPDYEQYF | TGCGCCAGCAGTACAACTGCCCGACTGACTAGACCCGACTACGAGCAGTACTTC
few | 14 | TRBJ2-5 | TRBV9 | - | CASSPYPTTETQYF | TGTGCCAGCAGCCCATACCCAACAACGGAGACCCAGTACTTC
- | 16 | TRBJ2-1 | TRBV29-1 | TRBD1 | CSVDWLGTGENNEQFF | TGCAGCGTTGATTGGCTTGGGACAGGGGAAAACAATGAGCAGTTCTTC
few | 15 | TRBJ2-1 | TRBV7-3 | TRBD2 | CASSLLAGSYNEQFF | TGTGCCAGCAGCCTATTAGCGGGATCCTACAATGAGCAGTTCTTC
- | 11 | TRBJ2-3 | TRBV28 | - | CASRDRDTQYF | TGTGCCAGCAGGGACAGAGATACGCAGTATTTT
- | 11 | TRBJ2-3 | TRBV28 | - | CASSDRDTQYF | TGTGCCAGCTCTGATCGGGATACGCAGTATTTT
few | 15 | TRBJ2-7 | TRBV5-1 | - | CASSYSGSGSYEQYF | TGCGCCAGCAGCTACTCGGGCAGCGGATCATACGAGCAGTACTTC